This TCR beta chain was observed in a study of blood T cells in healthy people across ages (dated by TCRdb to the mid-2010s). In the study overall: In model experiments, template switching captured roughly one uniquely barcoded TCR beta cDNA molecule for every two T cells. To track age-related changes in TCR beta repertoire diversity, the study relied on deep sequencing normalized with unique cDNA molecular identifiers. Four age groups were formed from the donors: young (average approximately 15 years), middle-aged (roughly 38), aged (62) and long-lived (more than 75). To avoid experimental bias, donors of different ages were distributed randomly across sequencing lanes. For two donors (one aged 18 to 29 and one aged 80 or older), the study analyzed two additional independent replicas of 1 million unique cDNA reads from the same blood draw.

The approximately 40 donors, aged roughly 6 to 95 years, were systemically healthy Caucasian individuals from Russia. About 10 milliliters of peripheral blood were collected from each donor into EDTA-treated Vacutainer tubes. Ficoll-Paque density-gradient centrifugation was used to isolate PBMCs, with at least 6.5 million per sample. Total RNA was extracted from PBMCs with Trizol reagent, with at least 6 micrograms obtained per sample. Naive CD45RAhigh/CD27high T cell percentages were measured by flow cytometry on a PBMC aliquot from every donor. What the study reported, not specific to this receptor: Because the CMV infection status of the donors was unknown, age-related changes in expanded clonotypes may potentially have been confounded. As age increased, observed TCR beta diversity per million T cells dropped in a roughly linear way, and a significant reduction was already evident by age 40. Conclusive comparison of naive and antigen-experienced compartments was prevented by the profiling of bulk unsorted PBMCs. Total diversity estimates from one million sequenced T cells were considered lower bounds and underestimates. The percentage of naive T cells measured by flow cytometry correlated strongly with observed TCR beta diversity. Compared with the aged group, more naive CD4+ T cells, fewer expanded clones and increased TCR diversity were shown by the long-lived group, suggesting age selection.

Reading from cysteine to phenylalanine, the CDR3 counts 15 amino acids. This entry keeps only the CDR3 DNA: 45 bases, framed from base 1. CDR1 DFQATT and CDR2 SNEGSKA are derived from the germline V gene (reference sequence). Trimming removed 1 base from V and 0 bases from J, leaving 10 bases between the germline ends. The protocol used for the library was 5' RACE. The sequencer was an Illumina HiSeq 2500. A second PCR of roughly 6 to 11 cycles was run with a J-beta primer mix and a sample-barcoded 5' primer. A unique molecular identifier was introduced onto each TCR beta cDNA molecule by a template-switch 5' adaptor carrying 12 random nucleotides. Each sample yielded at least 3 million CDR3-containing paired-end reads. The Mint cDNA synthesis kit, primed by a TRBC-specific oligonucleotide, was used to synthesize first-strand cDNA from all RNA. All cDNA was treated with uracil-DNA glycosylase and then went through a first 18-cycle PCR with the universal primers M1SS and BC2_uni_R. Turning to the authors' computational methods: For normalization, 1 million high-quality reads were randomly selected from each sample, with every read carrying a distinct molecular identifier. Instead of being binned into consensus sequences, reads with shared molecular identifiers were discarded. MiTCR, set to a Q25 quality threshold and the strictest error-elimination algorithm, was used for CDR3 identification, clonotype clustering and error correction. A nonparametric unseen species model with Euler transformation was used to estimate lower-bound total TCR beta diversity. TCRdb trimmed public reads at Q25 via fastp, called clones via MiXCR and kept in-frame beta chains. Each entry is one CDR3 protein sequence, shown with its most common DNA and genes. The authors' filters were not applied to this entry. Present in this sample are some 1.4 million distinct CDR3 sequences, about 43% of which were seen just once. The biggest ten clones account for 7% to 9.5% of the sample.

This clonotype was counted between two and nine times. Its target antigen remains unknown. Base qualities are not at hand, and no much larger clone is one base apart. The specimen was blood. The V and J genes are TRBV20-1 and TRBJ2-1; TRBD2 is a possible D gene, resting on 5 matching bases. This TCR derives from a woman under 30 in good health. CDR3 protein: CSARASGTSYNEQFF. The bases read TGCAGTGCTAGAGCGAGCGGAACCTCCTACAATGAGCAGTTCTTC.